Listed here are 29 T cell receptor beta chains from one sample, sequenced in a study of identical twins. TCRdb redid the calling of the 5' RACE reads with MiXCR, one entry per CDR3 protein. The sample has fewer than 550,000 distinct CDR3 sequences; roughly 15% are singletons. This sample was shared with a second study, whose subject was yellow fever vaccine responses in identical twins.

The sequenced sample consisted of CD4+ T cells sorted from blood. Receptor source: a woman aged 18 to 35 in good health.

The sample holds a few counts of this clonotype. This rearrangement joins TRBV3-1 to TRBJ2-1, with unresolved D. V was pared by 6 bases and J by 8 bases, with 14 bases between. The germline CDR1 and CDR2 sequences are LGHDT and YNNKEL (reference sequence). The CDR3 covers 13 residues. CDR3 nucleotide sequence: TGTGCCAGCAGGCTGACTTTAAGCGATGAGCAGTTCTTC. Its translation is CASRLTLSDEQFF.

A few counts support this clonotype. The chain links TRBV10-3 to TRBJ2-5; TRBD2 agrees at 10 bases. The V segment lost 4 bases and the J segment 0 bases; nucleotides outside the gene matches: 5. This CDR3 is 16 amino acids long. The germline gives CDR1 ENHRY, CDR2 SYGVKD. The CDR3, as DNA: TGTGCCATCAGTGGAAGCACTAGCGGGAACCAAGAGACCCAGTACTTC. It translates to CAISGSTSGNQETQYF.

The chain combines TRBV20-1 with TRBJ1-4, with 8 nucleotides matching TRBD1. The germline V gene has CDR1 DFQATT and CDR2 SNEGSKA (reference sequence). The CDR3 is made up of 12 amino acids. Germline trimming cut 7 bases from V and 7 bases from J; bases unmatched to any gene: 5. CDR3 protein: CSGSGGGEKLFF. In DNA form, the CDR3 reads TGCAGTGGATCAGGGGGCGGTGAAAAACTGTTTTTT.

The J gene is TRBJ2-1, the V gene TRBV6-5, with D perhaps TRBD1 or TRBD2 (6 bases each). The germline V gene encodes CDR1 MNHEY and CDR2 SVGAGI. This CDR3 has 16 amino acids. V was cut by 0 bases and J by 10 bases, with 19 bases left in between. In DNA, the CDR3 is TGTGCCAGCAGTTACTCGACTGGGGGCAAAGCGGGCGAGCAGTTCTTC. Translated: CASSYSTGGKAGEQFF.

This clonotype showed up many times. V is TRBV5-1 and J is TRBJ2-2; maybe TRBD2 (6 bases). Trimming stripped 1 base from V and 1 base from J, with 8 bases between. Germline CDR1 reads SGHRS; CDR2 reads YFSETQ. The CDR3 loop spans 15 amino acids. The DNA for the CDR3 is TGCGCCAGCAGCTTGTCCGGGGGGAACACCGGGGAGCTGTTTTTT. Protein: CASSLSGGNTGELFF.

This clonotype was counted at least ten times. The CDR3 region is CASSRGTGGFNEQFF. The CDR3 DNA sequence: TGTGCCAGCAGCCGGGGGACAGGGGGCTTTAATGAGCAGTTCTTC. The chain couples TRBV3-1 to TRBJ2-1; TRBD1 matches 12 bases. The CDR3 is 15 amino acids. In germline, CDR1 is LGHDT, CDR2 YNNKEL (reference sequence). Trimming took 4 bases from V and 7 from J; bases not matched to a gene: 5.

This clonotype was detected a few times. For the CDR3, the DNA is TGTGCCAGCAGCTTAGGCCACACAGGGGGAGCTGAGCAGTTCTTC. This translates into CASSLGHTGGAEQFF. The chain has TRBV11-2 and TRBJ2-1; 8 bases map to TRBD1. Unmatched junction bases numbered 8, after V lost 1 base and J lost 9 bases. The germline V gene encodes CDR1 SGHAT and CDR2 FQNNGV. The CDR3 sequence is 15 residues long.

This clonotype was recorded many times. The chain links TRBV5-1 to TRBJ2-5; D uncertain. Per germline, CDR1 SGHRS and CDR2 YFSETQ. There are 11 residues in the CDR3. V was cut by 6 bases and J by 5 bases, with 8 bases left in between. The CDR3 DNA reads TGCGCCAGCACCCAAGGGGAGACCCAGTACTTC. Protein sequence: CASTQGETQYF.

This clonotype has more than one count but fewer than ten. The rearrangement joins TRBV10-3 to TRBJ2-3; 10 bases fit TRBD2. The V gene end was trimmed by 0 bases and the J gene end by 6 bases; junction bases not matched to a gene: 3. The CDR3 spans 15 residues. Germline V CDR1 and CDR2: ENHRY, SYGVKD. Written as DNA, the CDR3 is TGTGCCATCAGTGAGTCAGCGGGAGGGCTGGATACGCAGTATTTT. Translating it yields CAISESAGGLDTQYF.

Only a few counts were recorded for this clonotype. The J gene is TRBJ2-6, the V gene TRBV9, with D perhaps being TRBD1 or TRBD2 (6 bases each). The CDR3 consists of 17 residues. The V and J ends lost 5 bases and 0 bases respectively, with 15 bases between them. Germline V gene lookup returns CDR1 SGDLS and CDR2 YYNGEE. The CDR3 reads CASRGGTLSSGANVLTF. CDR3 in DNA: TGTGCCAGCAGAGGGGGGACACTAAGCTCTGGGGCCAACGTCCTGACTTTC.

V is TRBV3-1 and J is TRBJ1-2, with D maybe TRBD1 (6 bases). The V gene lost 4 bases and the J gene lost 3 bases, with 15 bases spanning the gap. CDR3 length: 15 residues. Germline V CDR1 and CDR2: LGHDT, YNNKEL (reference sequence). The CDR3 DNA is TGTGCCAGCAGCCCTTTAGGGGGGCGCGACTATGGCTACACCTTC. Translation: CASSPLGGRDYGYTF.

This clonotype showed up just a few times. The J gene is TRBJ2-3, the V gene TRBV5-1, with D possibly matching TRBD1 (6 bases). V lost 0 bases to trimming and J lost 5 bases, with 13 bases between them. This CDR3 comprises 15 residues. The germline CDR1 and CDR2 sequences are SGHRS and YFSETQ. As DNA, the CDR3 is TGCGCCAGCAGCTTGGTACTGGGGGCCGGAGATACGCAGTATTTT. This encodes CASSLVLGAGDTQYF.

V is TRBV6-5 and J is TRBJ2-4; D is possibly TRBD1 (5 bases). Germline CDR1 MNHEY, CDR2 SVGAGI. This CDR3 is 15 amino acids long. V shed 4 bases and J shed 0 bases, with 10 bases lying between them. CDR3 in DNA: TGTGCCAGCAGTTCCACGGACATAGCCAAAAACATTCAGTACTTC. Its translation: CASSSTDIAKNIQYF.

The chain combines TRBV5-1 with TRBJ2-1, with TRBD2 matching over 8 bases. Germline values: CDR1 SGHRS, CDR2 YFSETQ. CDR3 size: 15 residues. Losses at the gene ends were 1 base for V and 7 bases for J; bases not matched to a gene: 7. CDR3 protein: CASSLSLSGGNEQFF. The CDR3 coding sequence is TGCGCCAGCAGCTTGAGCTTGAGCGGGGGTAATGAGCAGTTCTTC.

There are many counts of this clonotype. The chain links TRBV12-3 or TRBV12-4 to TRBJ1-2, with D maybe TRBD1 (5 bases). This CDR3 has 12 amino acids. V was trimmed by 3 bases and J by 7 bases, leaving 9 bases between them. In DNA, the CDR3 is TGTGCCAGCAGTTTTCAGGGTGGTGGCTACACCTTC. This sequence encodes CASSFQGGGYTF.

This clonotype was recorded many times. The rearrangement joins TRBV12-3 or TRBV12-4 to TRBJ2-1; TRBD2 matches at 10 bases. The CDR3 runs to 15 residues. V lost 2 bases to trimming and J lost 8 bases; unmatched junction nucleotides: 6. The CDR3 region has the DNA TGTGCCAGCAGTTTATGGCTAGCGGGAGCCGATGAGCAGTTCTTC. Amino acids: CASSLWLAGADEQFF.

The V call is TRBV12-5, the J call TRBJ2-7, with D possibly called TRBD1 or TRBD2 (6 bases each). V was shortened by 2 bases and J by 4 bases, with 9 bases between the two germline ends. The CDR3 is 13 amino acids. Germline CDR1 LGHNT, CDR2 FRNRAP. The CDR3 loop is CASGLRGVYEQYF. In DNA form, the CDR3 reads TGTGCTAGTGGTTTGAGGGGGGTTTACGAGCAGTACTTC.

The chain couples TRBV7-9 to TRBJ2-7; D is undetermined. Trimming stripped 5 bases from V and 4 bases from J, with 9 bases between. Germline V gene data show CDR1 as SEHNR and CDR2 as FQNEAQ (reference sequence). This CDR3 contains 12 residues. DNA for the CDR3: TGTGCCAGCAGCGCAGGTATTTACGAGCAGTACTTC. Translating it yields CASSAGIYEQYF.

The gene calls are TRBV9 and TRBJ2-5; 7 nucleotides align to TRBD1. The germline gives CDR1 SGDLS, CDR2 YYNGEE. This CDR3 contains 16 residues. V lost 4 bases, J lost 2 bases, and 11 bases stayed unmatched. This CDR3 is CASSFQDNRGQETQYF. The CDR3 coding sequence is TGTGCCAGCAGCTTTCAGGACAACAGGGGACAAGAGACCCAGTACTTC.

The chain is built from TRBV7-8 and TRBJ1-5; D ambiguous. Trimming stripped 5 bases from V and 10 bases from J, with 12 bases between. Looked up from germline, CDR1 is SGHVS and CDR2 is FQNEAQ. There are 12 residues in the CDR3. CDR3 amino acids: CASSLMGTPQHF. For the CDR3, the DNA is TGTGCCAGCAGCCTGATGGGAACACCCCAGCATTTT. The whole variable domain, remainder taken from reference TRBV7-8 and TRBJ1-5, is GAGVSQSPRYKVAKRGQDVALRCDPISGHVSLFWYQQALGQGPEFLTYFQNEAQLDKSGLPSDRFFAERPEGSVSTLKIQRTQQEDSAVYLCASSLMGTPQHFGDGTRLSIL.

This rearrangement joins TRBV7-9 to TRBJ2-1, with TRBD2 identical over 7 bases. Germline CDR1 reads SEHNR; CDR2 reads FQNEAQ (reference sequence). V was clipped by 0 bases and J by 8 bases; unmatched bases: 1. The CDR3 is 13 residues long. The CDR3 sequence: CASSLASGHEQFF. The CDR3 region has the DNA TGTGCCAGCAGCTTAGCTAGCGGGCATGAGCAGTTCTTC.

The sample holds a few counts of this clonotype. The CDR3 reads CASSQAGTSGRSGNEQFF. The CDR3 nucleotides read TGTGCCAGCAGCCAAGCCGGGACTAGCGGGAGAAGCGGCAATGAGCAGTTCTTC. The chain combines TRBV3-1 with TRBJ2-1; 14 nucleotides line up with TRBD2. The CDR3 length is 18 residues. Germline V gene data show CDR1 as LGHDT and CDR2 as YNNKEL (reference sequence). V trimming: 1 base; J trimming: 6 bases; junction bases outside the gene matches: 8.

This chain connects TRBV12-5 to TRBJ2-1, with D maybe TRBD2 (6 bases). The CDR3 runs 15 residues. CDR1 LGHNT and CDR2 FRNRAP come from the germline V gene. Deletions cut 0 bases from V and 9 bases from J, with 15 bases between. The CDR3 protein is CASGLVAGPRGEQFF. CDR3 in DNA: TGTGCTAGTGGTTTGGTAGCGGGCCCGCGGGGTGAGCAGTTCTTC.

This clonotype has more than one count but fewer than ten. The V gene is TRBV24-1, the J gene TRBJ2-3; 13 bases are a match to TRBD2. CDR3 length equals 17 residues. Germline-derived CDR1 and CDR2 are KGHDR and SFDVKD. The trim removed 6 bases at V and 0 bases at J, leaving 5 bases unmatched. CDR3 loop: CATSSGGLAGSTDTQYF. CDR3 DNA: TGTGCCACCAGTAGTGGGGGACTAGCGGGAAGCACAGATACGCAGTATTTT.

This clonotype was counted at least ten times. V is TRBV27 and J is TRBJ2-1; no clear D. Trimming took 7 bases from V and 4 from J, leaving 17 bases between them. CDR3 length: 15 amino acids. The germline gives CDR1 MNHEY, CDR2 SMNVEV (reference sequence). In DNA form, the CDR3 reads TGTGCCAGCACTTGGGATAGCTTGACTTACAATGAGCAGTTCTTC. Amino acids: CASTWDSLTYNEQFF.

The CDR3 bases are TGCAGTGCGAGAAAGCGGGGTAGCACAGATACGCAGTATTTT. Its translation is CSARKRGSTDTQYF. The V gene is TRBV20-1, the J gene TRBJ2-3, with TRBD2 matching 7 bases. This CDR3 has 14 residues. Germline CDR1 reads DFQATT; CDR2 reads SNEGSKA (reference sequence). J gave up 0 bases and V 6 bases, and 6 bases lay outside the gene matches.

V usage is TRBV7-9 and J usage is TRBJ2-5; D uncertain. V was clipped by 3 bases and J by 2 bases, with 16 bases between them. Germline CDR1 SEHNR, CDR2 FQNEAQ (reference sequence). This CDR3 contains 16 residues. The CDR3, as DNA: TGTGCCAGCAGCTTGGTAGTAACAGCAAATCAAGAGACCCAGTACTTC. Amino acids: CASSLVVTANQETQYF.

This chain joins TRBV20-1 and TRBJ1-1; D is ambiguous. Germline loops: CDR1 DFQATT, CDR2 SNEGSKA (reference sequence). The V and J ends lost 1 base and 5 bases respectively, with 17 bases between them. This CDR3 spans 15 amino acids. As DNA, the CDR3 is TGCAGTGCTAGAGGGGGATGGGCGGAGCGGACTGAAGCTTTCTTT. It specifies CSARGGWAERTEAFF.

This clonotype came up once. V gene TRBV11-2 combines with J gene TRBJ2-5; D not resolved. Germline V gene data show CDR1 as SGHAT and CDR2 as FQNNGV. The CDR3 length is 21 residues. V was clipped by 5 bases and J by 5 bases, with 36 bases between them. The CDR3 is CASSLTQGGMLGVYFPETQYF. The CDR3 DNA reads TGTGCCAGCAGCCTGACTCAAGGCGGTATGCTCGGTGTCTACTTTCCGGAGACCCAGTACTTC.